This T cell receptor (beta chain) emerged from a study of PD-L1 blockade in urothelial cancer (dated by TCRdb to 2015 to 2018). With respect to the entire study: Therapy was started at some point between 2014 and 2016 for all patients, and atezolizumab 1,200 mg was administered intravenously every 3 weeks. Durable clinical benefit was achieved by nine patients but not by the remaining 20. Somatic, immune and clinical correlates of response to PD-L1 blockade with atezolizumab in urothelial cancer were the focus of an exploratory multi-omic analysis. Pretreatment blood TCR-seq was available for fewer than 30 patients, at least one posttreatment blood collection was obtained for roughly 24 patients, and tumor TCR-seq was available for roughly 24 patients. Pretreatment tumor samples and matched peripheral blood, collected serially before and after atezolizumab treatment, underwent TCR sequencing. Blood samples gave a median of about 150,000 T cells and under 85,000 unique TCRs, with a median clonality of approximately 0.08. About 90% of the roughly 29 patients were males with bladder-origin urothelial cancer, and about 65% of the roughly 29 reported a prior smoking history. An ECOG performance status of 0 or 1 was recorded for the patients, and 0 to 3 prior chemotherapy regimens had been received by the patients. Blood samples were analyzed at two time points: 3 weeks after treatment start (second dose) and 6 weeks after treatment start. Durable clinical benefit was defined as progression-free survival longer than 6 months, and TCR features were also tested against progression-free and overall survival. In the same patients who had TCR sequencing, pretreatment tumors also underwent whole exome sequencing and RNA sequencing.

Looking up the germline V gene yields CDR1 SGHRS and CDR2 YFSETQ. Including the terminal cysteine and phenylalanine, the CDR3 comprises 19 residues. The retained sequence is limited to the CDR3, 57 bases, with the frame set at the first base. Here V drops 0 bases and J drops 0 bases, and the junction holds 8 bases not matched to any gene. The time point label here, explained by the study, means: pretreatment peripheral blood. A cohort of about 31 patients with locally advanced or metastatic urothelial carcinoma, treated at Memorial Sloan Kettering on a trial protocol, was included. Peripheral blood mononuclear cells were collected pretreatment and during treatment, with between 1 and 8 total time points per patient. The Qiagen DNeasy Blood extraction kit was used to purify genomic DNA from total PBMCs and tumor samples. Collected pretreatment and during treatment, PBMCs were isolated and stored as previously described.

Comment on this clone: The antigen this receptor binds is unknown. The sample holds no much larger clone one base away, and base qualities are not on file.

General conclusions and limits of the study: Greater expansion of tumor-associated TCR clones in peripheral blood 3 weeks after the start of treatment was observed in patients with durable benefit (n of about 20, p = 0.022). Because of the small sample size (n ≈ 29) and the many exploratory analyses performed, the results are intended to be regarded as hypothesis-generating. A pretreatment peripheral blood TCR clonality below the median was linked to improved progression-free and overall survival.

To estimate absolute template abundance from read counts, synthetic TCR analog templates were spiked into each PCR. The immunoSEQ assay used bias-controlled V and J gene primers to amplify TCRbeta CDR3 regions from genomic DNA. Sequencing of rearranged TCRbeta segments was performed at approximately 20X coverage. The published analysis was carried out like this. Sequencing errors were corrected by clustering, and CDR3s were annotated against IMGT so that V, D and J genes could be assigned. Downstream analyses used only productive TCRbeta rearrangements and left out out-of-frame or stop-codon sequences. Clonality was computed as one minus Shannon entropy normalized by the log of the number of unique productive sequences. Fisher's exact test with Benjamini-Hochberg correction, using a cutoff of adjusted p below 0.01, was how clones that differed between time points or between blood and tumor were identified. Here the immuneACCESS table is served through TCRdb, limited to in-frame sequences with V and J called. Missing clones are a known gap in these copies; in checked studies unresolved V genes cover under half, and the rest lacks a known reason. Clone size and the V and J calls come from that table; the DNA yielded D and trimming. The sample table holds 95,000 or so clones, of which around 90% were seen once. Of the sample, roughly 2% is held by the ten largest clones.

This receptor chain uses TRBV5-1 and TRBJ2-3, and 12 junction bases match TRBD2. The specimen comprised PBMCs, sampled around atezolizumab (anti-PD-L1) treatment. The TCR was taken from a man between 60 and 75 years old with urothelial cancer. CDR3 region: CASSLGLAGARGSTDTQYF. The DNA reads TGCGCCAGCAGCTTGGGACTAGCGGGGGCGAGGGGGAGCACAGATACGCAGTATTTT.